Reported below is one TCR beta chain. Its matching antigen is unknown. CDR1 and CDR2 from the germline V gene are SGHRS and YFSETQ. CDR3 length equals 16 residues. Trimming took off 4 bases at V and 3 bases at J, with 19 bases between the two ends. The data were taken from a study of Ad26.COV2.S vaccination and SARS-CoV-2 variants. Overall study: Intramuscular Ad26.COV2.S at 5x10^10 or 1x10^11 viral particles. Study results and caveats: Participants in the vaccine arm had higher spike-specific TCR breadth; placebo recipients had lower.

The treatment was: 19 received Ad26.COV2.S at low or high dose, single or two shots; several received placebo; per-sample allocation not given. Material that was analyzed had been drawn on day 63 after the first vaccine or placebo injection. In the vaccine, an Ad26 vector expressed the SARS-CoV-2 spike of the Wuhan strain. Sequenced by immunoSEQ multiplex PCR; TCRdb stores in-frame clones only, minus some. The repertoire consists of some 370,000 clones, with roughly 85% occurring once and the leading ten covering approximately 7%. This specimen consisted of peripheral blood, obtained in a trial of Ad26.COV2.S vaccine versus placebo. The TCR was taken from a person between 18 and 59 years old who received the Ad26.COV2.S COVID-19 vaccine or a placebo. The chain carries TRBV5-1 and TRBJ1-1; no clear D. The CDR3, as DNA: TGCGCCAGCAGCCCCATCGCCCACCGGGCCTACACTGAAGCTTTCTTT. Protein: CASSPIAHRAYTEAFF.